This T cell receptor beta chain derives from a study of T cells expressing NK-cell markers. Study background: HCMV seropositivity marked most of the eight sequenced donors; one was seronegative.

TCRdb reworked the 5' RACE reads into one entry per CDR3 protein, no DNA. The sample holds under 500,000 distinct CDR3 sequences. Study outcomes and limitations: Expanded NKG2C+ T cell clones were not confirmed as HCMV-specific.

The CDR3 length is 13 residues. The V gene's germline CDR1 is MDHEN and CDR2 SYDVKM. With regard to this clonotype: The antigen is not known.

Sequencing input: blood T cells: a sorted CD56 or NKG2C T cell subset, CD4+ or CD8+ T cells, or bulk PBMC T cells (not recorded which). This receptor was taken from a woman between 18 and 69 years old in good health. This chain links TRBV28 with TRBJ2-7. CDR3 residues: CASTPTGSYEQYF.